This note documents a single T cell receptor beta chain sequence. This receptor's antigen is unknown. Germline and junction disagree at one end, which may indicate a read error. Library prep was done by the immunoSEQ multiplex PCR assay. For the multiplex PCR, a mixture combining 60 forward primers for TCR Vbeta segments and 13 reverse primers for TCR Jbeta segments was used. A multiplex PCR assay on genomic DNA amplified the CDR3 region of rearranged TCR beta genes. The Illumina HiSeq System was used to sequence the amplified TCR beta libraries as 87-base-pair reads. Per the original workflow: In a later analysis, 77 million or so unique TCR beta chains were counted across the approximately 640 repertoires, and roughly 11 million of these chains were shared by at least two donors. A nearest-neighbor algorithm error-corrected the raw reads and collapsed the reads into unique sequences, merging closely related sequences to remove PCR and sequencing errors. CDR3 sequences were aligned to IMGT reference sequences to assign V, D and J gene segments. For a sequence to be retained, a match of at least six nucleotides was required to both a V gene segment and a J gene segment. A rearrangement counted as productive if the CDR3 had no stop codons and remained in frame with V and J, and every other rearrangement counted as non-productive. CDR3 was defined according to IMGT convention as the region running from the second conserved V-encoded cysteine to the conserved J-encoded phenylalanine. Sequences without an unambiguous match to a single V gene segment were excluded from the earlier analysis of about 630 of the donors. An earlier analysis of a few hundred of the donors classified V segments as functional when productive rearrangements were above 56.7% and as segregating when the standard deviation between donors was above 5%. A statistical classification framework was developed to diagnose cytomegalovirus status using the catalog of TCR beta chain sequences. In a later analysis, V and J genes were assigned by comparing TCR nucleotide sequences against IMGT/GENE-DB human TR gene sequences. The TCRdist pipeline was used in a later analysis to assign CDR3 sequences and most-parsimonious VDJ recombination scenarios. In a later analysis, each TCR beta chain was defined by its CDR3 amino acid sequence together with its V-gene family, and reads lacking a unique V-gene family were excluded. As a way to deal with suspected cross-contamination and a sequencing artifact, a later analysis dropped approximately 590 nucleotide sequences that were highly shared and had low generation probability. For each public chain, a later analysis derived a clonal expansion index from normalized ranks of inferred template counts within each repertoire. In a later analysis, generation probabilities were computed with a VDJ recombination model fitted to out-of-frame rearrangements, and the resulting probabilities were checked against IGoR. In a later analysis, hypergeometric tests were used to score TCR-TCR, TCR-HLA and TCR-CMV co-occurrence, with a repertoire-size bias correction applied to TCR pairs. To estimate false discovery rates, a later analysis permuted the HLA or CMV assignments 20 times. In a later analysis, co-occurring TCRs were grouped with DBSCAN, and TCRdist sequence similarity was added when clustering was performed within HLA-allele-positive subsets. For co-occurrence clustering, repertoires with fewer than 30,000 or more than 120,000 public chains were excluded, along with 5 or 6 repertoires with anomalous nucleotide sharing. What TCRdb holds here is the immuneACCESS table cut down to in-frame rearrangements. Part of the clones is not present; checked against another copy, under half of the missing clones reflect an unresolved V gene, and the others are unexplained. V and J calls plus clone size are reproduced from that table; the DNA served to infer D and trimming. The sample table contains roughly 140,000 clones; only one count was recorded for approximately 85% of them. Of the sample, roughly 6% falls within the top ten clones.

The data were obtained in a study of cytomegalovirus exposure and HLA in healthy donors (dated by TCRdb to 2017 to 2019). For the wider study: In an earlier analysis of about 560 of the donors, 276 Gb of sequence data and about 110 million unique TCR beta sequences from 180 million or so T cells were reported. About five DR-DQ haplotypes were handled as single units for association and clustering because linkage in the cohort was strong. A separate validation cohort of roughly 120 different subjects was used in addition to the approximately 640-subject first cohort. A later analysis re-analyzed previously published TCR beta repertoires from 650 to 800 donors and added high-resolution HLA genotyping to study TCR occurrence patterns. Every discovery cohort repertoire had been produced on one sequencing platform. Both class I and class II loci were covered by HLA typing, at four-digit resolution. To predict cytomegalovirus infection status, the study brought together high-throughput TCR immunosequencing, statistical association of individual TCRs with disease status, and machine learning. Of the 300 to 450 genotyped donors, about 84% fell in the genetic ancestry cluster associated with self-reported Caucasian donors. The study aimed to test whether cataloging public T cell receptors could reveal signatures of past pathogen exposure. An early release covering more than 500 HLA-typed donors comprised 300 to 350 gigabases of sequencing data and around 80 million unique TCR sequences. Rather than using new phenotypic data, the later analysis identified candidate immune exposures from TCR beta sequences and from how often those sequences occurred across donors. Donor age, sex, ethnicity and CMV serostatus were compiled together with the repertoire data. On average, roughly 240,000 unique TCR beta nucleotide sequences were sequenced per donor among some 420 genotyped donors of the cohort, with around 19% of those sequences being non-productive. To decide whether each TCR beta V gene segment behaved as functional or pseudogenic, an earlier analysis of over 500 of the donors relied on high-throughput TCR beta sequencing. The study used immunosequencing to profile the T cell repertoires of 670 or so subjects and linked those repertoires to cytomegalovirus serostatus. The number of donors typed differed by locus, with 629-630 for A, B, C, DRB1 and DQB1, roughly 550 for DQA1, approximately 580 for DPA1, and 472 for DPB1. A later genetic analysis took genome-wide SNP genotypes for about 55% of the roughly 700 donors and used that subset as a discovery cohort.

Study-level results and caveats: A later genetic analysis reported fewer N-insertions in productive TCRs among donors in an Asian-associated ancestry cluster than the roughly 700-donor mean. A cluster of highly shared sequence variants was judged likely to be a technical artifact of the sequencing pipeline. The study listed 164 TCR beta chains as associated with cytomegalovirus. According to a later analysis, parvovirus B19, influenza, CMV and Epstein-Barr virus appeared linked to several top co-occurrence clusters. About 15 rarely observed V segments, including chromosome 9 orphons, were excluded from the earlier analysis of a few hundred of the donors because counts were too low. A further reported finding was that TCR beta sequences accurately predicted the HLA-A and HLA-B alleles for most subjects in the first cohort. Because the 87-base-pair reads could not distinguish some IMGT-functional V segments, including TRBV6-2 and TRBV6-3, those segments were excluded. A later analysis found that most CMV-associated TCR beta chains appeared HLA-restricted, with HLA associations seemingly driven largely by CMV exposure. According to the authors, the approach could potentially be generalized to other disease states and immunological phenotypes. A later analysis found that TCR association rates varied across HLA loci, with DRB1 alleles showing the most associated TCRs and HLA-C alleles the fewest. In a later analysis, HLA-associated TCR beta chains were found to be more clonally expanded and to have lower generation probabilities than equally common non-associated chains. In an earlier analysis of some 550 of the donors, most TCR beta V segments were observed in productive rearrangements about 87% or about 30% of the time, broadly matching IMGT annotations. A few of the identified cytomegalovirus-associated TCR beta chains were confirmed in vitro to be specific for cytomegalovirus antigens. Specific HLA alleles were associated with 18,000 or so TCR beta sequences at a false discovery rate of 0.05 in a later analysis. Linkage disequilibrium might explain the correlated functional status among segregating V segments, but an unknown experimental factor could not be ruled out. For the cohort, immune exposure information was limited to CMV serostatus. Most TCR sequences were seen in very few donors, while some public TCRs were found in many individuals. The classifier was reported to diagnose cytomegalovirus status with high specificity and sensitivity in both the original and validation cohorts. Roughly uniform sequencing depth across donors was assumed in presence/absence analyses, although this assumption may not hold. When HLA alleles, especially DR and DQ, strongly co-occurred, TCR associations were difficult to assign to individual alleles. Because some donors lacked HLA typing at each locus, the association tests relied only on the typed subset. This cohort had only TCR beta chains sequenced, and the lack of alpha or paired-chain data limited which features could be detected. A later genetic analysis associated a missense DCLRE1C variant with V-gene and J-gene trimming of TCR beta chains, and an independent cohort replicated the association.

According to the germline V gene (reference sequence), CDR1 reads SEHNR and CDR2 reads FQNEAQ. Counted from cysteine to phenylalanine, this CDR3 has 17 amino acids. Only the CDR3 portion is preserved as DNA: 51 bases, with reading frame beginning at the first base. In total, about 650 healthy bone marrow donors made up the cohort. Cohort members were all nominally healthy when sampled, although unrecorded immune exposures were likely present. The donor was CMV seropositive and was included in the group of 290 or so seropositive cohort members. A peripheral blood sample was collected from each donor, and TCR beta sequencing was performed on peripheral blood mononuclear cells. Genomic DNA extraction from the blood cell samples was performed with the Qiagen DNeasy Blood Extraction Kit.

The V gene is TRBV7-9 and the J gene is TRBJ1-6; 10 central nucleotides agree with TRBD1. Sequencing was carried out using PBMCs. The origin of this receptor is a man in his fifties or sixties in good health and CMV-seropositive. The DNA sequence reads TGTTCCAGCAGCCGGGGGGACAGGGGTGCCTATAATTCACCCCTCCACTTT. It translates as CSSSRGDRGAYNSPLHF. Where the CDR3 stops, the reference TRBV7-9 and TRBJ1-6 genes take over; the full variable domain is DTGVSQNPRHKITKRGQNVTFRCDPISEHNRLYWYRQTLGQGPEFLTYFQNEAQLEKSRLLSDRFSAERPKGSFSTLEIQRTEQGDSAMYLCSSSRGDRGAYNSPLHFGNGTRLTVT.